Presented here are 9 T cell receptor beta chains from one specimen sequenced in a study of shared clonotypes between healthy human individuals. Only in-frame clones appear in the TCRdb table, and some are missing; sequencing was by immunoSEQ multiplex PCR. The sample shows about 450,000 clones, around three quarters of them seen only once. Sequenced sample: PBMCs. All receptors derive from a woman in her 40s in good health. Some clones in this sample may be carry-over from other donors' samples.

The chain combines TRBV28 with TRBJ2-1; D may be TRBD2 (5 bases). Trimming pared 6 bases from V and 0 bases from J, leaving 9 bases between. Germline V gives CDR1 MDHEN, CDR2 SYDVKM. The CDR3 has 14 amino acids. The CDR3 region is CASRLGSSYNEQFF. CDR3 sequence (DNA): TGTGCCAGCAGACTAGGGAGCTCCTACAATGAGCAGTTCTTC.

The genes are TRBV28 and TRBJ2-7; D remains ambiguous. This CDR3 is 16 amino acids long. Trimming removed 5 bases at V and 2 bases at J, with 19 bases between. Germline V lookup: CDR1 MDHEN, CDR2 SYDVKM. CDR3 nucleotides: TGTGCCAGCAGTCCCCAACACCGCTCCAATACCTACGAGCAGTACTTC. Encoded protein: CASSPQHRSNTYEQYF.

This clone has more than one count but fewer than ten. The chain carries TRBV6-1 and TRBJ2-1; tentatively, D is TRBD2 (5 bases). The CDR3 extends over 15 amino acids. Between the trimmed V and J ends, which lost 5 bases and 0 bases, there was a span of 11 bases. Germline-derived CDR1 and CDR2 are MNHNS and SASEGT. The CDR3 sequence is CASSNSVPSYNEQFF. In DNA, the CDR3 is TGTGCCAGCAGTAATAGCGTCCCCTCCTACAATGAGCAGTTCTTC.

The V and J genes are TRBV2 and TRBJ2-1; 10 nucleotides agree with TRBD2. The junction had 5 bases not matched to a gene; V was cut back by 2 bases and J by 7 bases. Germline values: CDR1 SNHLY, CDR2 FYNNEI. The CDR3 length is 15 residues. Here the CDR3 DNA reads TGTGCCAGCAGTGAATGGGCTAGCGGGAGAAATGAGCAGTTCTTC. Protein sequence: CASSEWASGRNEQFF.

As DNA, the CDR3 is TGCAGCGTTGAACTTGTGGTTGACCCTGGGGAGACCCAGTACTTC. Its protein product is CSVELVVDPGETQYF. The gene calls are TRBV29-1 and TRBJ2-5; D ambiguous. Germline V CDR1 and CDR2: SQVTM, ANQGSEA. Deletions cut 2 bases from V and 5 bases from J, with 18 bases between. The length of the CDR3 is 15 residues.

V is TRBV19 and J is TRBJ2-3; D tentatively reads TRBD1 or TRBD2 (5 bases each). In germline, CDR1 is LNHDA, CDR2 SQIVND (reference sequence). The CDR3 has 17 residues. V lost 5 bases, J lost 1 base, and 19 bases lay in between. CDR3 residues: CASSAGFGAGGTDTQYF. The CDR3 coding sequence is TGTGCCAGTAGTGCTGGATTCGGGGCAGGCGGCACAGATACGCAGTATTTT.

The chain joins TRBV11-2 to TRBJ2-3; D gene unclear. V was clipped by 5 bases and J by 3 bases, with 12 bases between them. The CDR3 is 14 residues long. Germline V gene data show CDR1 as SGHAT and CDR2 as FQNNGV. CDR3: CASSISTGTDTQYF. The CDR3 coding sequence is TGTGCCAGCAGCATCTCAACCGGGACAGATACGCAGTATTTT.

This clone was counted only a few times. The CDR3 sequence is CASSERRWEKSTDTQYF. The CDR3 bases are TGTGCCAGCAGTGAAAGGAGGTGGGAGAAGAGCACAGATACGCAGTATTTT. This chain uses TRBV6-1 with TRBJ2-3; weak D call: TRBD2 (5 bases). V was shortened by 2 bases and J by 0 bases, with 15 bases between the two germline ends. In germline, CDR1 is MNHNS, CDR2 SASEGT. The CDR3 has 17 amino acids.

The chain is built from TRBV18 and TRBJ2-5; D is perhaps TRBD1 (5 bases). The ends were cut back, 3 bases at V and 5 bases at J, with 16 bases in the middle. This CDR3 contains 15 residues. In germline, CDR1 is KGHSH, CDR2 LQKENI. The CDR3 DNA sequence: TGTGCCAGCTCACCGGGGCGGCAGGGTTTGGAGACCCAGTACTTC. Its translation is CASSPGRQGLETQYF.